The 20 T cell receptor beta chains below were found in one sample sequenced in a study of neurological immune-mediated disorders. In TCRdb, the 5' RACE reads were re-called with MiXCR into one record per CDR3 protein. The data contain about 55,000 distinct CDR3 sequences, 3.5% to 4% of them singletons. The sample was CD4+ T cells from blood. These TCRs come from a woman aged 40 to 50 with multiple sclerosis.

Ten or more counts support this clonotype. CDR3 nucleotide sequence: TGCGCCAGCAGCTTGGGATCAAATTATCCGCCCCGGGATGGCTACACCTTC. This encodes CASSLGSNYPPRDGYTF. V and J are TRBV5-1 and TRBJ1-2; D ambiguous. The ends were cut back, 0 bases at V and 6 bases at J, with 21 bases in the middle. Germline CDR1 and CDR2: SGHRS and YFSETQ. The CDR3 extends over 17 amino acids. The complete variable domain, with remaining parts taken from reference TRBV5-1 and TRBJ1-2, reads KAGVTQTPRYLIKTRGQQVTLSCSPISGHRSVSWYQQTPGQGLQFLFEYFSETQRNKGNFPGRFSGRQFSNSRSEMNVSTLELGDSALYLCASSLGSNYPPRDGYTFGSGTRLTVV.

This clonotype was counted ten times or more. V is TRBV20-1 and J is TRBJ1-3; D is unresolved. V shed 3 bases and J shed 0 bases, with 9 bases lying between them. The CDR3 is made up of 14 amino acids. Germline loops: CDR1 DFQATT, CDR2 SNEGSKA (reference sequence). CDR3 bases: TGCAGTGCTAGGTCCGGTAACTCTGGAAACACCATATATTTT. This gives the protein CSARSGNSGNTIYF.

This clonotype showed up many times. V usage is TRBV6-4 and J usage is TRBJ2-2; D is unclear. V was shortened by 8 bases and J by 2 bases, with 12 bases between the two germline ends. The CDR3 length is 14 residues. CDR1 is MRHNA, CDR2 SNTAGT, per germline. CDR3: CASSRNRNTGELFF. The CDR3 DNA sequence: TGTGCCAGCTCCAGGAACAGAAACACCGGGGAGCTGTTTTTT.

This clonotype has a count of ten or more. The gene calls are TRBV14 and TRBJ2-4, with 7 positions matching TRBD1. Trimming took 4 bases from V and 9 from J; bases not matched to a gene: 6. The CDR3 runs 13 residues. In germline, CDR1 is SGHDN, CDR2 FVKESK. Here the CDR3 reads CASSRKGASIQYF. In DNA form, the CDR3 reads TGTGCCAGCAGCCGTAAGGGGGCAAGCATTCAGTACTTC.

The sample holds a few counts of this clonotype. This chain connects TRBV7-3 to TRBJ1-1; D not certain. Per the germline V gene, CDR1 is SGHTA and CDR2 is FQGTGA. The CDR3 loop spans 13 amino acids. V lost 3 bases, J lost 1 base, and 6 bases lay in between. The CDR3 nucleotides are TGTGCCAGCAGCTTGGCAGCGAACACTGAAGCTTTCTTT. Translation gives CASSLAANTEAFF.

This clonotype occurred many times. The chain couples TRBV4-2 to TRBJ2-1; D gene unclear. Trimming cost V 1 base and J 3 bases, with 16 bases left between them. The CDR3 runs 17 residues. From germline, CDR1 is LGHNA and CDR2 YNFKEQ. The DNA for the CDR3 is TGTGCCAGCAGCCAAGTTATGACCCGTACCGTCTACAATGAGCAGTTCTTC. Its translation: CASSQVMTRTVYNEQFF.

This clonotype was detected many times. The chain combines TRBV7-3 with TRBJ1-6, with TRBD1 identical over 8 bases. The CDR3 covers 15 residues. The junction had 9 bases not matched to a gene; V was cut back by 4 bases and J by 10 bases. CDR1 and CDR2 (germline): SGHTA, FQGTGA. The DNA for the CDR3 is TGTGCCAGCAGCTCACGACAGGGGACGGAGTCACCCCTCCACTTT. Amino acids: CASSSRQGTESPLHF. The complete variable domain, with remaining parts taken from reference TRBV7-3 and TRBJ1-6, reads GAGVSQTPSNKVTEKGKYVELRCDPISGHTALYWYRQSLGQGPEFLIYFQGTGAADDSGLPNDRFFAVRPEGSVSTLKIQRTERGDSAVYLCASSSRQGTESPLHFGNGTRLTVT.

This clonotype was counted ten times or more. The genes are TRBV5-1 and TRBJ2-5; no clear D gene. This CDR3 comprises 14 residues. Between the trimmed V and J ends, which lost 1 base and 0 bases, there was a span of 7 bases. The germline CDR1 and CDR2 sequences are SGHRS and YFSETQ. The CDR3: CASSLFSHQETQYF. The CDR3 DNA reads TGCGCCAGCAGCTTGTTCTCTCACCAAGAGACCCAGTACTTC.

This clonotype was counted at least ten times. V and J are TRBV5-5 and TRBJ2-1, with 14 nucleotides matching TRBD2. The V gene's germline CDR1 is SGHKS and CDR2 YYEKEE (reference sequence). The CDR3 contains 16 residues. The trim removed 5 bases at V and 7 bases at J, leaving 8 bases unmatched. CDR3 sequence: CASRPQTSGGGNEQFF. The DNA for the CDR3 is TGTGCCAGCAGGCCTCAGACTAGCGGGGGGGGGAATGAGCAGTTCTTC.

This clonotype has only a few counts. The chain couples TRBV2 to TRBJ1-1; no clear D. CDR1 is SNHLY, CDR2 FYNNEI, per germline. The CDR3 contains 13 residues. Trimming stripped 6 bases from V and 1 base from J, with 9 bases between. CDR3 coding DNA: TGTGCCAGCAGCGTACACCCGAACACTGAAGCTTTCTTT. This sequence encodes CASSVHPNTEAFF.

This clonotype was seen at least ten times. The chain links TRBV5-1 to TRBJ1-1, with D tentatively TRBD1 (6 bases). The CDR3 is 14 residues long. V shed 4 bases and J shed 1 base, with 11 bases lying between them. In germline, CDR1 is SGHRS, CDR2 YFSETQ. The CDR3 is CASSRQEGNTEAFF. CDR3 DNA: TGCGCCAGCAGCCGACAGGAGGGGAACACTGAAGCTTTCTTT. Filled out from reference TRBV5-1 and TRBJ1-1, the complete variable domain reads KAGVTQTPRYLIKTRGQQVTLSCSPISGHRSVSWYQQTPGQGLQFLFEYFSETQRNKGNFPGRFSGRQFSNSRSEMNVSTLELGDSALYLCASSRQEGNTEAFFGQGTRLTVV.

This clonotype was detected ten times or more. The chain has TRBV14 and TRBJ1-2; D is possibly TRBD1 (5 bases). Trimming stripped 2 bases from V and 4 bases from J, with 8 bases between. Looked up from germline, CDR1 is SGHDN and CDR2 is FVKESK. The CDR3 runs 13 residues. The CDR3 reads CASSQLGPYGYTF. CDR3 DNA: TGTGCCAGCAGCCAATTGGGACCCTATGGCTACACCTTC.

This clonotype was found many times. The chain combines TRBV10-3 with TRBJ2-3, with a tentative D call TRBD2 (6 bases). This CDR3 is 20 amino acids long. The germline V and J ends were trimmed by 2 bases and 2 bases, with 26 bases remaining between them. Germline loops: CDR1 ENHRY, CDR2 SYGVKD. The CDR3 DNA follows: TGTGCCATCAGTGAGGGGGCGCGATTCGGGCGGGGACCCTTCACAGATACGCAGTATTTT. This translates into CAISEGARFGRGPFTDTQYF.

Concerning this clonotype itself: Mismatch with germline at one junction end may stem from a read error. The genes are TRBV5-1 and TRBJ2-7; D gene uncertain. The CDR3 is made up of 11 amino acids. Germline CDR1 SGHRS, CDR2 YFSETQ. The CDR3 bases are TGCACCAGCAGCTTGGTGGGCGAGCAGTACTTC. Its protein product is CTSSLVGEQYF.

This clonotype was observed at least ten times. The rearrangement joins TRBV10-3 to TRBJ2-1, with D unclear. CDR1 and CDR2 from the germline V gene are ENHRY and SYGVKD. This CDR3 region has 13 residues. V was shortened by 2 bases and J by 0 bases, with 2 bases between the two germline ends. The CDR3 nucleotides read TGTGCCATCAGTGAGCCCTCCTACAATGAGCAGTTCTTC. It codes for CAISEPSYNEQFF.

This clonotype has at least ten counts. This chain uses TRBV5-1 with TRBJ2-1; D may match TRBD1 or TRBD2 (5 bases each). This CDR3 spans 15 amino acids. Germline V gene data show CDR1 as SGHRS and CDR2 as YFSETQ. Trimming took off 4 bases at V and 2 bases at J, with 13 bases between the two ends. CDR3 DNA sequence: TGCGCCAGCAGCCACGGGACGGTTACCTACAATGAGCAGTTCTTC. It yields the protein CASSHGTVTYNEQFF.

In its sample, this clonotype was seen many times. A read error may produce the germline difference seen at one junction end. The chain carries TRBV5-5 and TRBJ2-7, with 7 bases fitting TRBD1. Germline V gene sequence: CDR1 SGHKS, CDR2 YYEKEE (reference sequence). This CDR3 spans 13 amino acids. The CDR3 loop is CASSLDRWGEQYF. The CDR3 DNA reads TGTGCCAGCAGTTTGGACAGGTGGGGCGAGCAGTACTTC.

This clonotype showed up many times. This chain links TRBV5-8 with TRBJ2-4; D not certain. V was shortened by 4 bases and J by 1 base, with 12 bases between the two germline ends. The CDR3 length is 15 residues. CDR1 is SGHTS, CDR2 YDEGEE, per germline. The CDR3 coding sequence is TGTGCCAGCAGCGGCTGGTTTGCGGCCAAAAACATTCAGTACTTC. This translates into CASSGWFAAKNIQYF.

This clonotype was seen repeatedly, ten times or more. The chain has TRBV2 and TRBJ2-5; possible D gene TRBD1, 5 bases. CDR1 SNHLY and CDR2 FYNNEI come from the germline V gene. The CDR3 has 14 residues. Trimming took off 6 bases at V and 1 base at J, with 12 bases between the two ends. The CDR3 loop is CASRRQGSQETQYF. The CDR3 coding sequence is TGTGCCAGCAGGAGGCAGGGATCCCAAGAGACCCAGTACTTC.

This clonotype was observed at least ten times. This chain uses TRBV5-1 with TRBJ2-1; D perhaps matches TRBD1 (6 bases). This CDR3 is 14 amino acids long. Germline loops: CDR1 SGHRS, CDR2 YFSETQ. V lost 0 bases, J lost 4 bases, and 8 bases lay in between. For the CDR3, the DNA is TGCGCCAGCAGCTTGGGGGACAATTACAATGAGCAGTTCTTC. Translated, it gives CASSLGDNYNEQFF.